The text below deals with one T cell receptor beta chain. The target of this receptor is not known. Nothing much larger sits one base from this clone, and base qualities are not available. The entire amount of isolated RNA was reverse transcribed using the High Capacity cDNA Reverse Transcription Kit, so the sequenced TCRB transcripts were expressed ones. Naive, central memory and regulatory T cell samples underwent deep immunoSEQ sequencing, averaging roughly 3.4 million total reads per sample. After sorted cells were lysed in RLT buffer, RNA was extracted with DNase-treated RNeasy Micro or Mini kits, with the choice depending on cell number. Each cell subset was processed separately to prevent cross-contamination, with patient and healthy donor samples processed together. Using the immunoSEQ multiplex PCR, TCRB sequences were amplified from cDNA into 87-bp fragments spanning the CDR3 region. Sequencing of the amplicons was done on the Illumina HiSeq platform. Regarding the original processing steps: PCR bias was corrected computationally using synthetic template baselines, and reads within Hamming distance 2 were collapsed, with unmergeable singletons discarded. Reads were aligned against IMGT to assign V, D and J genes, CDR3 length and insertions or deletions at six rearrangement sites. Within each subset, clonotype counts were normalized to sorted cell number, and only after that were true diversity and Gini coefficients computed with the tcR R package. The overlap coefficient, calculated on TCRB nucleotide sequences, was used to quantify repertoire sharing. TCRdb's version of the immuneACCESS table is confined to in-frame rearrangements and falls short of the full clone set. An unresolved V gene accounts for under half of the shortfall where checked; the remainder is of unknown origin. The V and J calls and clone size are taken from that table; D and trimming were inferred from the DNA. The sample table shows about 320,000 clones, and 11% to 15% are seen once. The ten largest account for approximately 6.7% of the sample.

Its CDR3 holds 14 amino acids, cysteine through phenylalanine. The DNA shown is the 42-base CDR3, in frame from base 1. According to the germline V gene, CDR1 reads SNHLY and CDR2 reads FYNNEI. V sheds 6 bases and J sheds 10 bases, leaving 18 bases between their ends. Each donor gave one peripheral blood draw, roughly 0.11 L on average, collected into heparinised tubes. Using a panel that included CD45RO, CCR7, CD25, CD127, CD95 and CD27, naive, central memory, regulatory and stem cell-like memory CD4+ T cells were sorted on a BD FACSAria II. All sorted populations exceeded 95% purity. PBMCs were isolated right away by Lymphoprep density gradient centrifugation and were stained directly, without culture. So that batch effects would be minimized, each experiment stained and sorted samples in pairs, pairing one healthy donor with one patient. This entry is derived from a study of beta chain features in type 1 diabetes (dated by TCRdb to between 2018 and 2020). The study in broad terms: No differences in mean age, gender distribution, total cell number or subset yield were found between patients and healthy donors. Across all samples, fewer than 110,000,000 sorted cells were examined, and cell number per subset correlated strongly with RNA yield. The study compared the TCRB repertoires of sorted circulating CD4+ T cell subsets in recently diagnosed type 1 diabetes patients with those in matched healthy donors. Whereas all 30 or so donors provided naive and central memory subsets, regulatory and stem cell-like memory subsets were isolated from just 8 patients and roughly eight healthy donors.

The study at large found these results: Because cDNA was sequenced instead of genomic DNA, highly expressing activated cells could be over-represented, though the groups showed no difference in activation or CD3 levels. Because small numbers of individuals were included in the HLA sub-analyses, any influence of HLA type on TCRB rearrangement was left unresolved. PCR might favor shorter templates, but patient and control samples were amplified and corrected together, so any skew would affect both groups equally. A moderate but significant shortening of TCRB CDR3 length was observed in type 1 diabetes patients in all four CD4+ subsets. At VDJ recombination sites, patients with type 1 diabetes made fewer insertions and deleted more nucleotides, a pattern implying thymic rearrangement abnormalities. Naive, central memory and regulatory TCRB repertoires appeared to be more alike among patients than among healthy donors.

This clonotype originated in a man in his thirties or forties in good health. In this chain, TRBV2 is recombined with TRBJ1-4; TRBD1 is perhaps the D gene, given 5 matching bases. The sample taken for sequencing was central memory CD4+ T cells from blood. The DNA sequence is TGTGCCAGCAGCCGTCAAAAAGGGGAAAGAAAACTGTTTTTT. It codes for CASSRQKGERKLFF.